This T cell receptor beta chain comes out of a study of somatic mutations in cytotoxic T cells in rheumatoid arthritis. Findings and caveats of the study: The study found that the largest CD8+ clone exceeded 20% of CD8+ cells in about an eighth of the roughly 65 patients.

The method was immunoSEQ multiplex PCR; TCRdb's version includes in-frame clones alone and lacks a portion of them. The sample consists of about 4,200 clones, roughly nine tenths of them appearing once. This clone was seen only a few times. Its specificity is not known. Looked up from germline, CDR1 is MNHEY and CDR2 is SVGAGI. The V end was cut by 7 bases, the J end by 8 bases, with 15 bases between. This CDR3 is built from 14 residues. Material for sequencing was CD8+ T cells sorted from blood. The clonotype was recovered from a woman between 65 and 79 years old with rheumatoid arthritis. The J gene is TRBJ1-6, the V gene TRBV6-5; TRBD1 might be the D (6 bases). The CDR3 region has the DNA TGTGCCAGCACCTACGGGGGGGCGCATTCACCCCTCCACTTT. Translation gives CASTYGGAHSPLHF.